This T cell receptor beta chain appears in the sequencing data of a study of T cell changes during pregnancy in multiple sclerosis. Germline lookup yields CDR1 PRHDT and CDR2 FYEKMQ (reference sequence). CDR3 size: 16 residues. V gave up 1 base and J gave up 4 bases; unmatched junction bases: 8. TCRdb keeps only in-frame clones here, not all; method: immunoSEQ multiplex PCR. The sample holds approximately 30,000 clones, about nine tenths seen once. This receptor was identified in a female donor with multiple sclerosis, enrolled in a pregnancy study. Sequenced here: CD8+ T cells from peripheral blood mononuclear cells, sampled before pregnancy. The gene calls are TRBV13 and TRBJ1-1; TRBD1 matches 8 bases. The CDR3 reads CASSLEWTGSPTEAFF. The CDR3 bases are TGTGCCAGCAGCTTAGAGTGGACAGGGAGTCCCACTGAAGCTTTCTTT.